These 5 T cell receptor beta chains came from one sample sequenced in a study of identifying expanded T cells in peripheral blood. Using immunoSEQ multiplex PCR, the repertoire was profiled, and TCRdb retains in-frame clones only, with some absent. The table has 45,000 to 65,000 clones, about 80% seen once. What was sequenced was blood. The receptors derive from a person aged 18 to 69 in good health.

J is TRBJ2-7 and V is TRBV5-4; weak D call: TRBD1 (7 bases). With 0 bases removed from V and 5 bases from J, the gap between germline ends came to 12 bases. Germline assignment: CDR1 SGHNT and CDR2 YYREEE (reference sequence). This CDR3 is 14 amino acids long. In DNA, the CDR3 is TGTGCCAGCAGCTTGGGGCAGGGGGGCCACGAGCAGTACTTC. Translated: CASSLGQGGHEQYF.

The rearrangement links TRBV6-5 to TRBJ2-5; D uncertain. V was cut by 5 bases and J by 1 base, with 8 bases left in between. Germline loops: CDR1 MNHEY, CDR2 SVGAGI. CDR3 length equals 13 residues. In DNA, the CDR3 is TGTGCCAGCAGTGAGAGTTTCCAAGAGACCCAGTACTTC. It translates to CASSESFQETQYF.

In the case of this clone: This may stem from a read error, because a much larger clone lies one nucleotide away. This chain uses TRBV7-9 with TRBJ1-5; D is perhaps TRBD1 (5 bases). The CDR3 is 12 amino acids. The germline V gene encodes CDR1 SEHNR and CDR2 FQNEAQ (reference sequence). The germline V and J ends were trimmed by 8 bases and 4 bases, with 9 bases remaining between them. This chain's CDR3 is CASGGGNQPQHF. CDR3 nucleotide sequence: TGTGCCAGCGGGGGGGGGAATCAGCCCCAGCATTTT.

This chain joins TRBV18 and TRBJ1-2; D uncertain. Between the trimmed V and J ends, which lost 2 bases and 2 bases, there was a span of 9 bases. The CDR3 is 14 residues long. CDR1 is KGHSH, CDR2 LQKENI, per germline. The CDR3 DNA sequence: TGTGCCAGCTCACCATTGAGGGAAAACTATGGCTACACCTTC. It codes for CASSPLRENYGYTF.

The chain has TRBV27 and TRBJ2-2, with D maybe TRBD2 (6 bases). The length of the CDR3 is 17 residues. V dropped 7 bases and J dropped 2 bases, with 20 bases sitting between them. CDR1 and CDR2 (germline): MNHEY, SMNVEV (reference sequence). The CDR3 loop is CASTYSWGETNTGELFF. The DNA of the CDR3 is TGTGCCAGCACCTACTCGTGGGGGGAGACTAACACCGGGGAGCTGTTTTTT.